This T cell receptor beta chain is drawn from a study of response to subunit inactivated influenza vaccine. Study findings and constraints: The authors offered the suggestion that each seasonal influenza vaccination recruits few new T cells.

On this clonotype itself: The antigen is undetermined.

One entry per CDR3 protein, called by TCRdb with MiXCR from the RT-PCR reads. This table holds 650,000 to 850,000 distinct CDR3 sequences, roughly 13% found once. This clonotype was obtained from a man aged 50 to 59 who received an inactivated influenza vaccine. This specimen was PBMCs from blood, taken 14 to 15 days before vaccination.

As DNA, the CDR3 is TGTGCCAGCAGCCCCATAGGACAGCGAATGAACACTGAAGCTTTCTTT. This sequence encodes CASSPIGQRMNTEAFF. The chain employs TRBV12-3 or TRBV12-4 and TRBJ1-1, with D tentatively TRBD1 (6 bases). The CDR3 totals 16 residues. The germline V and J ends were trimmed by 6 bases and 0 bases, with 17 bases remaining between them.